Listed below are T cell receptor beta chains from one sample, sequenced in a study of shared clonotypes between healthy human individuals. Some clones are missing from TCRdb's copy, which holds only in-frame ones; the method was immunoSEQ multiplex PCR. In the table there are about 470,000 clones, roughly three quarters of which are singletons. Sequenced material: PBMCs. Receptors were obtained from a woman aged 40 to 50 in good health. Some clones in this sample may be carry-over from other donors' samples. The CDR3 runs from the conserved cysteine through the conserved F or W. Fields, in order: V gene, J gene, CDR3 protein.

TRBV4-3	TRBJ2-3	CASSQEASWDTQYF
TRBV18	TRBJ2-2	CASSTTSQNTGELFF
TRBV7-2	TRBJ2-7	CASRPLAGGGYEQYF
TRBV5-1	TRBJ1-4	CASSLAPGGGEKLFF
TRBV5-1	TRBJ1-1	CASSGIQSSNTEAFF
TRBV19	TRBJ2-6	CASSMGVSGANVLTF
TRBV30	TRBJ1-2	CAWSRDRHGYTF
TRBV5-1	TRBJ1-5	CASSPGTGNQPQHF
TRBV28	TRBJ1-3	CASSFRDRGPGNTIYF
TRBV7-9	TRBJ2-2	CASSLELSTGELFF
TRBV14	TRBJ2-3	CASSQDNTGTQYF
TRBV6-1	TRBJ1-3	CASSLQGGNTIYF
TRBV11-2	TRBJ2-7	CASSLTSGANYEQYF
TRBV29-1	TRBJ2-5	CSVEDLSLAVQETQYF
TRBV4-3	TRBJ2-7	CASSQGKGQAYEQYF
TRBV7-3	TRBJ1-4	CASFEGGTNEKLFF
TRBV7-2	TRBJ1-2	CASSLAGGVNYGYTF